This T cell receptor (beta chain) was recorded in a study of T cells in Graves' hyperthyroidism and ophthalmopathy. Whole-study findings and limits: Blood also showed most of the thyroid clonotypes that were expanded above 0.001.

V was shortened by 7 bases and J by 3 bases, with 15 bases between the two germline ends. This CDR3 has 14 amino acids. Germline values: CDR1 SEHNR, CDR2 FQNEAQ (reference sequence). This clonotype has ten or more counts. No antigen is known for it. What was amplified from RNA transcripts were TCR beta CDR3 regions. HTBI primers drove first-round RT-PCR of the TCR CDR3. One entry per CDR3 protein results from TCRdb running MiXCR on the multiplex PCR reads. The table shows 480,000 or so distinct CDR3 sequences, with 13% to 15% occurring only once. Exclusion of patients followed from uncontrolled infection, other autoimmune disease, pregnancy or lactation. Fresh 10 ml peripheral blood yielded PBMCs.

This TCR was sampled from a woman between 18 and 29 years old with Graves' hyperthyroidism. The chain employs TRBV7-9 and TRBJ1-1; no clear D gene. The sample comprised blood. Here the CDR3 DNA reads TGTGCCAGCAAGGAGAGTCTTTCATACACTGAAGCTTTCTTT. Encoded protein: CASKESLSYTEAFF.